One and the same sample provided the 29 T cell receptor beta chains below, sequenced in a study of blood T cell repertoires in COVID-19. Assay: immunoSEQ multiplex PCR; the TCRdb copy retains only in-frame clones and omits some. Of over 300,000 clones in the sample, roughly 82% are singletons; the top ten hold about 1.6%. What was sequenced was peripheral blood. The receptor set was obtained from a woman between 45 and 65 years old with acute or convalescent COVID-19.

This sequence joins TRBV27 and TRBJ1-5, with 8 bases fitting TRBD1. From germline, CDR1 is MNHEY and CDR2 SMNVEV (reference sequence). The CDR3 has 17 residues. V trimming: 0 bases; J trimming: 2 bases; junction bases outside the gene matches: 6. CDR3 DNA: TGTGCCAGCAGTTTATCTGGCAGGGGGCGAGGCAATCAGCCCCAGCATTTT. Translating gives CASSLSGRGRGNQPQHF.

The chain couples TRBV28 to TRBJ1-2; 9 positions match TRBD1. This CDR3 has 15 amino acids. The germline V gene encodes CDR1 MDHEN and CDR2 SYDVKM. V dropped 3 bases and J dropped 4; count of bases not matched to a gene: 6. CDR3 amino acids: CASSLGQGSGYGYTF. CDR3 sequence (DNA): TGTGCCAGCAGTTTGGGACAGGGCTCCGGCTATGGCTACACCTTC.

The chain carries TRBV7-3 and TRBJ2-1; 7 bases map to TRBD2. After removal of 0 bases from V and 5 bases from J, the junction contained 13 bases not matched to a gene. The CDR3 sequence is 18 residues long. The V gene's germline CDR1 is SGHTA and CDR2 FQGTGA. CDR3 bases: TGTGCCAGCAGCTTAACCGGGCCATTGGCGGGAGTAAACAATGAGCAGTTCTTC. It codes for CASSLTGPLAGVNNEQFF.

This clone appeared once. The chain couples TRBV19 to TRBJ2-7, with 8 bases matching TRBD1. The CDR3 is 16 amino acids. The V gene's germline CDR1 is LNHDA and CDR2 SQIVND (reference sequence). V lost 5 bases to trimming and J lost 2 bases; unmatched junction nucleotides: 11. CDR3 residues: CASSGEGQAVTYEQYF. CDR3 in DNA: TGTGCCAGTAGTGGTGAGGGACAGGCTGTAACCTACGAGCAGTACTTC.

The rearrangement joins TRBV6-5 to TRBJ2-7; 7 bases fit TRBD2. Germline V gene lookup returns CDR1 MNHEY and CDR2 SVGAGI. This CDR3 has 15 amino acids. Unmatched junction bases numbered 9, after V lost 7 bases and J lost 0 bases. The chain's CDR3 is CASTLGGRSSYEQYF. The CDR3, as DNA: TGTGCCAGCACCCTGGGGGGGAGGAGCTCCTACGAGCAGTACTTC.

The chain links TRBV18 to TRBJ1-2; D not resolved. Germline CDR1 and CDR2: KGHSH and LQKENI. The CDR3 length is 13 residues. V was trimmed by 6 bases and J by 2 bases, leaving 10 bases between them. CDR3 DNA: TGTGCCAGCTCCCAACAGAGCAACTATGGCTACACCTTC. It codes for CASSQQSNYGYTF.

The chain uses TRBV2 and TRBJ1-5; D possibly corresponds to TRBD1 (5 bases). Germline V gene data show CDR1 as SNHLY and CDR2 as FYNNEI. The ends were cut back, 5 bases at V and 3 bases at J, with 14 bases in the middle. The CDR3 length is 15 residues. The CDR3 DNA reads TGTGCCAGCAGTTACATGGACACTAACAATCAGCCCCAGCATTTT. This sequence encodes CASSYMDTNNQPQHF.

This clone appeared a few times. V is TRBV25-1 and J is TRBJ1-3; maybe TRBD1 (6 bases). The germline gives CDR1 MGHDK, CDR2 SYGVNS. The length of the CDR3 is 13 residues. The V gene lost 4 bases and the J gene lost 4 bases, with 8 bases spanning the gap. The CDR3 is CASSVTGGNTIYF. The CDR3 DNA sequence: TGTGCCAGCAGTGTTACAGGGGGAAACACCATATATTTT.

This clone was recorded many times. V and J are TRBV5-1 and TRBJ2-3; TRBD2 agrees at 8 bases. CDR1 is SGHRS, CDR2 YFSETQ, per germline. The CDR3 runs to 14 residues. Germline trimming cut 7 bases from V and 0 bases from J; bases unmatched to any gene: 4. The CDR3 loop is CASVRGGSTDTQYF. The CDR3, as DNA: TGCGCCAGCGTCCGCGGGGGGAGCACAGATACGCAGTATTTT.

The gene calls are TRBV7-2 and TRBJ2-7; TRBD2 aligns across 9 bases. The CDR3 contains 14 residues. Germline CDR1 and CDR2: SGHTA and FQGNSA. Trimming removed 1 base from V and 3 bases from J; junction bases left unmatched: 1. The CDR3 spells CASSLGSGGYEQYF. The CDR3 DNA sequence: TGTGCCAGCAGCTTAGGTAGCGGGGGCTACGAGCAGTACTTC. Full variable domain (rest looked up from reference TRBV7-2 and TRBJ2-7): GAGVSQSPSNKVTEKGKDVELRCDPISGHTALYWYRQSLGQGLEFLIYFQGNSAPDKSGLPSDRFSAERTGGSVSTLTIQRTQQEDSAVYLCASSLGSGGYEQYFGPGTRLTVT.

The V gene is TRBV9, the J gene TRBJ2-3, with D perhaps matching TRBD1 (6 bases). This CDR3 comprises 14 residues. Germline CDR1 is SGDLS and CDR2 is YYNGEE. With 3 bases removed from V and 0 bases from J, the gap between germline ends came to 8 bases. The CDR3 sequence is CASSAQGSTDTQYF. Written as DNA, the CDR3 is TGTGCCAGCAGCGCACAGGGAAGCACAGATACGCAGTATTTT.

This chain joins TRBV24-1 and TRBJ2-2; 13 nucleotides agree with TRBD2. Losses at the gene ends were 2 bases for V and 7 bases for J; bases not matched to a gene: 6. Germline V CDR1 and CDR2: KGHDR, SFDVKD. The CDR3 has 17 residues. CDR3 residues: CATSDSRTSGSIGELFF. The DNA of the CDR3 is TGTGCCACCAGTGATTCAAGGACTAGCGGGAGTATCGGGGAGCTGTTTTTT.

The chain uses TRBV28 and TRBJ1-1; TRBD1 matches 8 bases. The J segment lost 4 bases and the V segment lost 7 bases, leaving 11 bases of the junction unmatched. This CDR3 region has 15 residues. The germline CDR1 and CDR2 sequences are MDHEN and SYDVKM. The CDR3 protein is CASMGQGAQGTEAFF. CDR3 nucleotides: TGTGCCAGCATGGGGCAGGGGGCTCAGGGCACTGAAGCTTTCTTT.

The chain uses TRBV7-9 and TRBJ1-3, with D perhaps matching TRBD1 (5 bases). The CDR3 runs to 14 residues. With 5 bases removed from V and 4 bases from J, the gap between germline ends came to 12 bases. Per the germline V gene, CDR1 is SEHNR and CDR2 is FQNEAQ (reference sequence). The CDR3 DNA reads as TGTGCCAGCAGCCATACAGGTCACGGAAACACCATATATTTT. Translation gives CASSHTGHGNTIYF.

The genes are TRBV5-4 and TRBJ2-5; TRBD2 agrees at 14 bases. The CDR3 has 16 amino acids. V trimming: 6 bases; J trimming: 4 bases; junction bases outside the gene matches: 8. The germline V gene encodes CDR1 SGHNT and CDR2 YYREEE (reference sequence). The CDR3 DNA follows: TGTGCCAGCACCAAGGGACTAGCGGGAGTTGGAGAGACCCAGTACTTC. Its translation: CASTKGLAGVGETQYF.

The chain has TRBV19 and TRBJ2-7; 7 bases are a match to TRBD1. The CDR3 totals 15 residues. V lost 2 bases to trimming and J lost 3 bases; unmatched junction nucleotides: 7. Germline CDR1 LNHDA, CDR2 SQIVND (reference sequence). CDR3 sequence reads: CASSISGRGIYEQYF. The CDR3 nucleotides are TGTGCCAGTAGTATATCGGGCAGGGGGATCTACGAGCAGTACTTC.

The chain recombines TRBV3-1 (or the pseudogene TRBV3-2) with TRBJ1-1; 8 bases agree with TRBD1. This CDR3 is built from 15 residues. Germline V gives CDR1 LGHDT, CDR2 YNNKEL (reference sequence). V lost 2 bases to trimming and J lost 2 bases; unmatched junction nucleotides: 4. Written as DNA, the CDR3 is TGTGCCAGCAGCCAAACTGACAGGGGTAACACTGAAGCTTTCTTT. Translating gives CASSQTDRGNTEAFF.

The chain is built from TRBV28 and TRBJ1-5; tentative D call: TRBD1 (6 bases). V lost 2 bases and J lost 4, with 12 bases in between. Germline loops: CDR1 MDHEN, CDR2 SYDVKM. The CDR3 runs to 15 residues. CDR3 amino acids: CASSLATGANQPQHF. The CDR3 region has the DNA TGTGCCAGCAGTTTAGCGACAGGAGCAAATCAGCCCCAGCATTTT.

The CDR3 here is CASSYSRAGELFF. The CDR3 DNA follows: TGTGCCAGCAGTTACTCGAGGGCTGGGGAGCTGTTTTTT. The chain couples TRBV6-6 to TRBJ2-2; maybe TRBD2 (5 bases). V lost 0 bases, J lost 8 bases, and 7 bases lay in between. The CDR3 runs 13 residues. CDR1 and CDR2 from the germline V gene are MNHNY and SVGAGI (reference sequence).

The chain has TRBV10-3 and TRBJ2-7; 9 bases fit TRBD1. The CDR3 spans 14 residues. V shed 6 bases and J 4 bases; nucleotides not matched to a gene: 7. Per germline, CDR1 ENHRY and CDR2 SYGVKD. CDR3 in amino acids: CAIRGTGPTYEQYF. The CDR3 nucleotides are TGTGCCATCAGGGGGACAGGGCCTACTTACGAGCAGTACTTC.

The V and J genes are TRBV5-1 and TRBJ2-2; 10 bases map to TRBD2. This CDR3 spans 15 amino acids. The V gene end was trimmed by 7 bases and the J gene end by 3 bases; junction bases not matched to a gene: 6. The germline gives CDR1 SGHRS, CDR2 YFSETQ. The CDR3 DNA follows: TGCGCCAGCCGTCCCCTAGCGGGAGACACCGGGGAGCTGTTTTTT. It codes for CASRPLAGDTGELFF.

The V and J genes are TRBV15 and TRBJ1-1; D remains ambiguous. Germline V CDR1 and CDR2: LNHNV, YYDKDF (reference sequence). The CDR3 consists of 14 residues. Trimming shortened V by 2 bases and J by 3 bases, and 10 bases separated the two germline ends. In DNA form, the CDR3 reads TGTGCCACCAGCAGACTTGACCGGGACACTGAAGCTTTCTTT. Amino acids: CATSRLDRDTEAFF.

J is TRBJ2-5 and V is TRBV27; perhaps TRBD2 as D (6 bases). The CDR3 has 13 amino acids. Trimming shortened V by 2 bases and J by 5 bases, and 9 bases separated the two germline ends. CDR1 is MNHEY, CDR2 SMNVEV, per germline (reference sequence). The CDR3 sequence is CASSLGGVETQYF. CDR3 nucleotide sequence: TGTGCCAGCAGTTTAGGAGGGGTGGAGACCCAGTACTTC.

The chain is built from TRBV3-1 (or the pseudogene TRBV3-2) and TRBJ2-1, with TRBD1 matching over 9 bases. V was pared by 7 bases and J by 7 bases, with 11 bases of the junction left unmatched. The CDR3 contains 15 residues. In germline, CDR1 is LGHDT, CDR2 YNNKEL (reference sequence). CDR3 DNA: TGTGCCAGCACTAGAACAGGGGGCGCTGGAAATGAGCAGTTCTTC. It translates to CASTRTGGAGNEQFF.

The DNA of the CDR3 is TGTGCCAGCAGCAGGGACAGGACCTACGAGCAGTACTTC. Encoded protein: CASSRDRTYEQYF. This chain joins TRBV5-6 and TRBJ2-7; 8 nucleotides match TRBD1. The V gene's germline CDR1 is SGHDT and CDR2 YYEEEE. The V and J ends lost 4 bases and 2 bases, in that order; junction bases with no gene match: 2. This CDR3 has 13 amino acids.

This chain links TRBV25-1 with TRBJ2-7; 11 bases are a match to TRBD2. Germline V gene data show CDR1 as MGHDK and CDR2 as SYGVNS. Losses at the gene ends were 2 bases for V and 3 bases for J; bases not matched to a gene: 6. This CDR3 has 16 residues. Here the CDR3 DNA reads TGTGCCAGCAGTGAAACAACTAGCGGGAGTTACTACGAGCAGTACTTC. It translates to CASSETTSGSYYEQYF.

In this sample, this clone turned up once. The chain employs TRBV7-2 and TRBJ2-5, with TRBD2 matching 13 bases. Germline V gene sequence: CDR1 SGHTA, CDR2 FQGNSA. Trimming took 4 bases from V and 7 from J; bases not matched to a gene: 9. The CDR3 spans 16 residues. The CDR3: CASSWGLAGTVGTQYF. CDR3 DNA sequence: TGTGCCAGCAGCTGGGGACTAGCGGGAACAGTTGGGACCCAGTACTTC.

On this clone itself: Mismatch with germline at one junction end may stem from a read error. The V gene is TRBV27, the J gene TRBJ2-7; 9 bases line up with TRBD2. The CDR3 contains 13 residues. Germline V CDR1 and CDR2: MNHEY, SMNVEV (reference sequence). CDR3 sequence: CASSLSTGTSIHF. The CDR3 DNA is TGTGCCAGCAGTTTAAGCACCGGGACTAGCATCCACTTC.

The V and J genes are TRBV28 and TRBJ1-4; TRBD1 matches at 9 bases. Germline-derived CDR1 and CDR2 are MDHEN and SYDVKM. The CDR3 has 14 amino acids. With 7 bases clipped from V and 8 bases from J, the junction kept 8 bases outside the gene matches. CDR3 region: CASKQGAIEEKLFF. CDR3 DNA: TGTGCCAGCAAACAGGGGGCAATTGAGGAAAAACTGTTTTTT.